Below, 14 T cell receptor beta chains from the same sample are listed, as sequenced in a study of T cells in localized non-small cell lung cancer (dated by TCRdb to 2019 to 2021). The protocol used for the library was the immunoSEQ multiplex PCR assay. TCRdb carries this immuneACCESS record with in-frame sequences only. Its versions omit some clonotypes, under half of them owing to an unresolved V gene in the studies checked, with the rest unexplained. This sample is represented by roughly 58,000 clones; about four fifths of them were singletons. The ten biggest clones cover around 4.7% of the sample. Here the sequenced sample was PBMCs, taken before any cancer treatment. These TCRs come from a man aged 40 to 75 with stage II lung adenocarcinoma.

V is TRBV19 and J is TRBJ2-2, with 7 positions matching TRBD2. Germline V gene data show CDR1 as LNHDA and CDR2 as SQIVND (reference sequence). The CDR3 extends over 12 amino acids. Unmatched junction bases numbered 2, after V lost 9 bases and J lost 4 bases. The CDR3, as DNA: TGTGCCAGCGGGAGGAGCACCGGGGAGCTGTTTTTT. Translated: CASGRSTGELFF.

This clone rates as medium-sized. The chain is built from TRBV19 and TRBJ1-1; 7 positions match TRBD1. The V gene's germline CDR1 is LNHDA and CDR2 SQIVND (reference sequence). The V segment lost 7 bases and the J segment 1 base; nucleotides outside the gene matches: 6. This CDR3 has 14 residues. The CDR3 loop is CASNRGWGNTEAFF. The CDR3 nucleotides read TGTGCCAGTAACAGGGGCTGGGGGAACACTGAAGCTTTCTTT.

The gene calls are TRBV5-1 and TRBJ2-5; possible D gene TRBD1, 5 bases. CDR3 size: 13 residues. V lost 3 bases and J lost 4, with 10 bases in between. Germline V gene lookup returns CDR1 SGHRS and CDR2 YFSETQ. CDR3 residues: CASSWGLGETQYF. For the CDR3, the DNA is TGCGCCAGCAGCTGGGGCCTGGGAGAGACCCAGTACTTC.

This chain connects TRBV9 to TRBJ2-1; the match to TRBD2 covers 12 bases. The CDR3 spans 17 residues. From germline, CDR1 is SGDLS and CDR2 YYNGEE. The V and J ends lost 0 bases and 5 bases, in that order; junction bases with no gene match: 6. The CDR3 loop reads CASSVGPSGREDNEQFF. The CDR3 nucleotides are TGTGCCAGCAGCGTAGGTCCTAGCGGGAGGGAGGACAATGAGCAGTTCTTC. The complete variable domain, with remaining parts taken from reference TRBV9 and TRBJ2-1, reads DSGVTQTPKHLITATGQRVTLRCSPRSGDLSVYWYQQSLDQGLQFLIQYYNGEERAKGNILERFSAQQFPDLHSELNLSSLELGDSALYFCASSVGPSGREDNEQFFGPGTRLTVL.

The chain links TRBV27 to TRBJ1-2; D is possibly TRBD1 (5 bases). Germline CDR1 is MNHEY and CDR2 is SMNVEV (reference sequence). The CDR3 runs to 16 residues. V lost 7 bases and J 1 base, leaving 19 bases between the germline ends. CDR3 sequence (DNA): TGTGCCAGCAAGACCAGGGACCCCCCCTATAACTATGGCTACACCTTC. Translated, it gives CASKTRDPPYNYGYTF.

The genes are TRBV29-1 and TRBJ2-2, with 7 nucleotides matching TRBD2. The CDR3 totals 15 residues. Germline CDR1 and CDR2: SQVTM and ANQGSEA. V shed 7 bases and J 1 base; nucleotides not matched to a gene: 9. CDR3 DNA: TGCAGCGCCCATGGGAGGGGATTGAACACCGGGGAGCTGTTTTTT. It is translated as CSAHGRGLNTGELFF.

This clone was recorded only once. Its ends do not fully match the called genes, so a read error is possible. The chain recombines TRBV7-7 with TRBJ2-1, with D perhaps matching TRBD2 (5 bases). CDR3 length: 15 residues. Germline V lookup: CDR1 SSHAT, CDR2 FNYEAQ (reference sequence). The CDR3 DNA follows: TGTGCTAGCAGCTTAGATGCTAGCCCCTACAATGAGCAGTTCTTC. This sequence encodes CASSLDASPYNEQFF.

The V call is TRBV6-5, the J call TRBJ1-4; unclear D gene. Trimming shortened V by 0 bases and J by 8 bases, and 7 bases separated the two germline ends. Per the germline V gene, CDR1 is MNHEY and CDR2 is SVGAGI. The CDR3 length is 13 residues. DNA for the CDR3: TGTGCCAGCAGTTACTCCGGGTCCGAAAAACTGTTTTTT. The encoded protein is CASSYSGSEKLFF.

The chain joins TRBV5-4 to TRBJ2-6; D remains ambiguous. The CDR3 has 14 residues. Trimming took off 2 bases at V and 3 bases at J, with 6 bases between the two ends. Germline loops: CDR1 SGHNT, CDR2 YYREEE (reference sequence). The CDR3 DNA reads as TGTGCCAGCAGCTTTGAAGGTGGGGCCAACGTCCTGACTTTC. It is translated as CASSFEGGANVLTF.

The chain is built from TRBV5-1 and TRBJ2-5; 11 nucleotides agree with TRBD2. CDR3 length: 15 residues. CDR1 is SGHRS and CDR2 is YFSETQ in the germline V gene. With 0 bases clipped from V and 3 bases from J, the junction kept 1 base outside the gene matches. The CDR3 sequence: CASSLGGLAEETQYF. The CDR3 nucleotides read TGCGCCAGCAGCTTGGGGGGACTAGCGGAAGAGACCCAGTACTTC.

The J gene is TRBJ1-1, the V gene TRBV7-9, with D tentatively TRBD1 (5 bases). The CDR3 length is 14 residues. Per the germline V gene, CDR1 is SEHNR and CDR2 is FQNEAQ (reference sequence). With 2 bases removed from V and 3 bases from J, the gap between germline ends came to 10 bases. In DNA form, the CDR3 reads TGTGCCAGCAGCTTATGGGACTCCCACACTGAAGCTTTCTTT. As protein: CASSLWDSHTEAFF. Supplemented by reference TRBV7-9 and TRBJ1-1, the full variable domain reads DTGVSQNPRHKITKRGQNVTFRCDPISEHNRLYWYRQTLGQGPEFLTYFQNEAQLEKSRLLSDRFSAERPKGSFSTLEIQRTEQGDSAMYLCASSLWDSHTEAFFGQGTRLTVV.

The rearrangement uses TRBV7-9 and TRBJ2-7; the D gene could be TRBD1 or TRBD2 (5 bases each). Trimming left V 2 bases short and J 6 bases short, with 20 bases between. The length of the CDR3 is 16 residues. CDR1 is SEHNR, CDR2 FQNEAQ, per germline (reference sequence). CDR3 protein: CASSLLPGAGMGEQYF. For the CDR3, the DNA is TGTGCCAGCAGCTTACTTCCCGGGGCAGGAATGGGCGAGCAGTACTTC.

The chain carries TRBV27 and TRBJ2-3; 7 nucleotides line up with TRBD2. The CDR3 covers 15 residues. V lost 5 bases, J lost 0 bases, and 5 bases stayed unmatched. Germline V gene data show CDR1 as MNHEY and CDR2 as SMNVEV (reference sequence). The CDR3 bases are TGTGCCAGCAGTCGATTCGGGAGGAGCACAGATACGCAGTATTTT. Translating gives CASSRFGRSTDTQYF.

V and J are TRBV7-3 and TRBJ2-7; TRBD1 matches at 10 bases. The V gene's germline CDR1 is SGHTA and CDR2 FQGTGA. CDR3 length equals 15 residues. Germline trimming cut 0 bases from V and 7 bases from J; bases unmatched to any gene: 6. CDR3 sequence reads: CASSLTMGTGEEQYF. The CDR3 region has the DNA TGTGCCAGCAGCTTAACGATGGGGACAGGGGAAGAGCAGTACTTC.